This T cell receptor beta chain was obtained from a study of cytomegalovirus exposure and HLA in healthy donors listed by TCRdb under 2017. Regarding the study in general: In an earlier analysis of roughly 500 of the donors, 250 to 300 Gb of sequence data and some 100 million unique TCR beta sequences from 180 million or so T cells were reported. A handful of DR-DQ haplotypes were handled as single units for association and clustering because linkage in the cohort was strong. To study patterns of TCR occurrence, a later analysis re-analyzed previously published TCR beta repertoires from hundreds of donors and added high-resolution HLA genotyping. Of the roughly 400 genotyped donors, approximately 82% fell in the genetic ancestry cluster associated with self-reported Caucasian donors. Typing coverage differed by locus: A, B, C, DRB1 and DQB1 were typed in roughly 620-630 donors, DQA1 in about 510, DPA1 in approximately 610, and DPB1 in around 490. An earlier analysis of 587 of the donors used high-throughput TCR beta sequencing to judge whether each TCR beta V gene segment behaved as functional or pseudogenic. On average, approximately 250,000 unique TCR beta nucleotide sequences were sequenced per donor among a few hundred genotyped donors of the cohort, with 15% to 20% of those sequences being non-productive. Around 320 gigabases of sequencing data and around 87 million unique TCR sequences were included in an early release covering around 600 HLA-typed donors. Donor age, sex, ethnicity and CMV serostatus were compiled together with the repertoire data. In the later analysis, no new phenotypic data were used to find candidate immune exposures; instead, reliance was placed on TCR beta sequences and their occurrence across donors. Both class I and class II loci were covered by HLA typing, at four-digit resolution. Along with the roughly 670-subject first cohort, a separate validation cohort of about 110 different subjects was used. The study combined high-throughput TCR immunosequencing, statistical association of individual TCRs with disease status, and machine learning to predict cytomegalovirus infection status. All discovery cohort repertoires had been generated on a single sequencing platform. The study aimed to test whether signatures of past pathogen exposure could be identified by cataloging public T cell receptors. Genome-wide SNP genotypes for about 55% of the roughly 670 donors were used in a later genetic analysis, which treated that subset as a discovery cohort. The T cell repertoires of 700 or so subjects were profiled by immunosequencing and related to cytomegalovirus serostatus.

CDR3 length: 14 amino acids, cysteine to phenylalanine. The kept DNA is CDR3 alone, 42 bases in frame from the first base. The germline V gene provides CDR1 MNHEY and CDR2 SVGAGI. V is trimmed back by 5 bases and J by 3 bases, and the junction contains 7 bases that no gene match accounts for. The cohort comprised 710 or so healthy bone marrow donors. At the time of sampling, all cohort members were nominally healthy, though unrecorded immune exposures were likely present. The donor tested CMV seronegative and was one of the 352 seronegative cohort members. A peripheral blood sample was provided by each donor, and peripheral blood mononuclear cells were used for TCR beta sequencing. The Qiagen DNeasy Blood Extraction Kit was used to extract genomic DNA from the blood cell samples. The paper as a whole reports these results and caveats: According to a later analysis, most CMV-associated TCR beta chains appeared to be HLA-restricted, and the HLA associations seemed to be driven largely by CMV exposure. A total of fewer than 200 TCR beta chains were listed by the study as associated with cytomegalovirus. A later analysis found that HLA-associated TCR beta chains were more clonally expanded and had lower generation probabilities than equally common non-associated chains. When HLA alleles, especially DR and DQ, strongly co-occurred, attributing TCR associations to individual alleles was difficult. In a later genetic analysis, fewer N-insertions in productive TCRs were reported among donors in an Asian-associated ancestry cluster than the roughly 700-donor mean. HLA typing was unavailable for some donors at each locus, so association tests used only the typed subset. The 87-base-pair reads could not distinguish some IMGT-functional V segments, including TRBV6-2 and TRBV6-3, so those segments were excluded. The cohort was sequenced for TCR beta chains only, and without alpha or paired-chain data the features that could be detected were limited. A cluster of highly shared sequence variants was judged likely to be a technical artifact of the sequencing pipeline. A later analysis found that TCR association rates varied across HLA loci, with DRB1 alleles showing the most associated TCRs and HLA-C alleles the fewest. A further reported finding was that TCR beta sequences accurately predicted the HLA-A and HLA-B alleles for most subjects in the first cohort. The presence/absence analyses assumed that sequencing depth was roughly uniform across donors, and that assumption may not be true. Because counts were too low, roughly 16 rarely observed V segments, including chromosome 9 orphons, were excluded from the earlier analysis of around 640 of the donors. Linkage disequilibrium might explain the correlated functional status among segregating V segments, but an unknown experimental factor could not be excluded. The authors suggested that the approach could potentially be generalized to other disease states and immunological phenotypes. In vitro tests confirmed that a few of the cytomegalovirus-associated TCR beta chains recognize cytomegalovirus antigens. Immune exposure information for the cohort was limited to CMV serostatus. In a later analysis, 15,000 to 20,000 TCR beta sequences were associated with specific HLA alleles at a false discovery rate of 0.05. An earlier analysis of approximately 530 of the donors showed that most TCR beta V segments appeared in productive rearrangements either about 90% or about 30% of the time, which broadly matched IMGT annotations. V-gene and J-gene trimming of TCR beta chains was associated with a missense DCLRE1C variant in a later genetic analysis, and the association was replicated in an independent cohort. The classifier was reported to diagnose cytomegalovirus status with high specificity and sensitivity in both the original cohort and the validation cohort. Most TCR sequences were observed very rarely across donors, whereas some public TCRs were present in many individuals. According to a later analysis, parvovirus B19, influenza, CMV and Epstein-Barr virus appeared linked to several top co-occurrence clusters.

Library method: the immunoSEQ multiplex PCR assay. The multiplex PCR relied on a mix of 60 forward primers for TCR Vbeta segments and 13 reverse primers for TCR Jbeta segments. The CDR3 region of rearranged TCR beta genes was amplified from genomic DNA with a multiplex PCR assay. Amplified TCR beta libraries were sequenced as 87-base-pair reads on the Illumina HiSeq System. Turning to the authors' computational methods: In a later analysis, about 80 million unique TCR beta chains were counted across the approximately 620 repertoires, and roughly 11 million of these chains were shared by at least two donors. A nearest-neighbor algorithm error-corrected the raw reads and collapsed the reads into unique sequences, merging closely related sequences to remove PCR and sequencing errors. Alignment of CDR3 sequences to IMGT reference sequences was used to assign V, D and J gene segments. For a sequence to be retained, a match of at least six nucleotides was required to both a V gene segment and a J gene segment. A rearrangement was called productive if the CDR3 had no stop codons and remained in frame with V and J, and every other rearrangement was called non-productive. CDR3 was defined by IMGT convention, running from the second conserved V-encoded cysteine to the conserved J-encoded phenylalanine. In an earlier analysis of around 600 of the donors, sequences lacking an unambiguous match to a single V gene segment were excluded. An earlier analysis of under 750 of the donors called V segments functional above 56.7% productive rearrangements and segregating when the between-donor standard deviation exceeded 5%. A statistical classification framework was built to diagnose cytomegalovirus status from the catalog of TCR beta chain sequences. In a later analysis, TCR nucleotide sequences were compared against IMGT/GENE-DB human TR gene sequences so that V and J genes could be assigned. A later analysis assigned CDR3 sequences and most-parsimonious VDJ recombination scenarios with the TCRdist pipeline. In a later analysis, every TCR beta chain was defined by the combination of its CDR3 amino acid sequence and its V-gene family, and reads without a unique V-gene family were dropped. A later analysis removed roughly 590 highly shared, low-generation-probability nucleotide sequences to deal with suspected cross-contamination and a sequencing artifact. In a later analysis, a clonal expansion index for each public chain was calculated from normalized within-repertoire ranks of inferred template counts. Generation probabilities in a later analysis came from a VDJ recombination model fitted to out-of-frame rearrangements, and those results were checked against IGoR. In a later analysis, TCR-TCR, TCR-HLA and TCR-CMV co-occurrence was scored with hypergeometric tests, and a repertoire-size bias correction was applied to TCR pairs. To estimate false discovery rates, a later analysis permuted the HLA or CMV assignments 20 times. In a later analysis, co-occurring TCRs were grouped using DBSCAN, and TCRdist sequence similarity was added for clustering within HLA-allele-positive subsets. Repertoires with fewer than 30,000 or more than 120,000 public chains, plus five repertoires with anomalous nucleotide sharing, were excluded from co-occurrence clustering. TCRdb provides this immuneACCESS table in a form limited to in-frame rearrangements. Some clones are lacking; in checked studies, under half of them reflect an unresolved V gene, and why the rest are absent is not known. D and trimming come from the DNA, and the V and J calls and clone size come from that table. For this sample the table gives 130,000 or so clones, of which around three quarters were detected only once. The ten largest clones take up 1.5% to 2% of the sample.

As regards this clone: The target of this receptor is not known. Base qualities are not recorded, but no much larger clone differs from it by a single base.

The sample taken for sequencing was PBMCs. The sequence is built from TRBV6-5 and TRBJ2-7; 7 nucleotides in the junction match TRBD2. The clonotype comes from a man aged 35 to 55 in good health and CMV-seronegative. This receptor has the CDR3 CASSPGLGFYEQYF. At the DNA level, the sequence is TGTGCCAGCAGTCCCGGACTAGGATTCTACGAGCAGTACTTC.